What follows describes a single T cell receptor (beta chain). This clonotype appeared a few times. It has no known antigen specificity. One base away there is no much larger clone; base qualities are not given. V trim: 2 bases; J trim: 14 bases; unmatched bases: 6. Via the germline V gene, CDR1 is SGDLS and CDR2 YYNGEE. There are 13 amino acids in the CDR3, from cysteine to phenylalanine inclusive. Only the CDR3 region is kept as DNA, spanning 39 bases read in frame from base 1. These data come from a study of T-cell reconstitution after alpha-beta-depleted transplantation in children (dated by TCRdb to 2016 to 2017). Study-wide context: Using TCR repertoire profiling, the study followed T-cell immune reconstitution in a quantitative way in children after TCRalphabeta/CD19-depleted allogeneic hematopoietic cell transplantation.

On the study overall, not on this receptor specifically: Over subsequent months, a decline in hyperexpanded clone frequencies was noted, and after one year, T-cell counts and TCRbeta diversity were mostly ascribed to newly produced T cells. The apparently early recovery of alphabetaT-cell counts about two months after transplant reportedly depended on only several hundred rapidly expanded clones that came from non-depleted graft cells. The high TCRbeta diversity at day 60 in some patients was ascribed to recipient T cells and intrathymic progenitors that had survived conditioning.

The treatment or condition label here, explained by the study, means: allogeneic hematopoietic cell transplantation with graft depleted of TCRalphabeta T cells and CD19 B cells. The children who served as transplant recipients had been given grafts of TCRalphabeta/CD19-depleted allogeneic hematopoietic cells. The method was PCR. The instrument given in TCRdb is Illumina HiSeq 2500. TCR library preparation used molecular barcoding, with unique molecular identifiers applied to normalize quantification of the TCRbeta repertoire. TCRdb reprocessing: public reads trimmed at Q25 with fastp, clones called with MiXCR, in-frame beta chains kept. Records with the same CDR3 protein are collapsed into one entry carrying the most frequent genes and DNA. This sample is represented by approximately 230,000 distinct CDR3 sequences; 24% of them were singletons. The top ten constitute under 5.5% of the sample.

This chain joins TRBV9 to TRBJ2-1, and 11 junctional nucleotides match TRBD2. The source material was PBMCs, mostly from graft donor cells, sampled 360 days after TCRalphabeta/CD19-depleted stem cell transplant. This sequence was found in a female patient aged 2-10 years who had a stem cell transplant for congenital amegakaryocytic thrombocytopenia, so the T cells may come from the graft donor. The DNA is as follows: TGTGCCAGCAGCGTCACACTAGCGGGAGAAAAGTTCTTC. This is translated as CASSVTLAGEKFF.